The 9 T cell receptor beta chains below come from one sample, sequenced in a study of blood T cell repertoires in COVID-19. The assay was immunoSEQ multiplex PCR, and TCRdb's table has in-frame clones only and misses some. The sample includes fewer than 300,000 clones, about 85% of them seen just once. Sequencing used peripheral blood. Receptors were obtained from a man aged 60-69 years who had recovered from COVID-19.

V is TRBV4-2 and J is TRBJ1-2; 11 bases fit TRBD1. Germline trimming cut 0 bases from V and 7 bases from J; bases unmatched to any gene: 13. CDR1 LGHNA and CDR2 YNFKEQ come from the germline V gene. CDR3 length: 18 amino acids. The CDR3 here is CASSQDRGTGGLTGGYTF. CDR3 nucleotide sequence: TGTGCCAGCAGCCAAGATAGGGGGACAGGGGGTCTCACAGGTGGCTACACCTTC.

This clone has just a few counts. This sequence joins TRBV9 and TRBJ2-5; 8 bases fit TRBD1. Germline V gene data show CDR1 as SGDLS and CDR2 as YYNGEE. V lost 3 bases to trimming and J lost 4 bases; unmatched junction nucleotides: 5. The length of the CDR3 is 14 residues. The CDR3 DNA is TGTGCCAGCAGCGGGCAGGGGGCTTTAGAGACCCAGTACTTC. This codes for CASSGQGALETQYF.

The chain employs TRBV10-1 and TRBJ1-5, with TRBD1 matching 7 bases. Germline CDR1 WNHNN, CDR2 SYGVQD (reference sequence). V lost 9 bases to trimming and J lost 5 bases; unmatched junction nucleotides: 7. The CDR3 covers 13 residues. The CDR3 spells CASSGGLDQPQHF. Written as DNA, the CDR3 is TGCGCCAGTTCAGGGGGTTTGGATCAGCCCCAGCATTTT.

The chain has TRBV2 and TRBJ1-2, with 11 nucleotides matching TRBD1. Germline V gene lookup returns CDR1 SNHLY and CDR2 FYNNEI. The length of the CDR3 is 14 residues. V shed 4 bases and J 2 bases; nucleotides not matched to a gene: 0. The CDR3 loop reads CASSGTGGNYGYTF. In DNA, the CDR3 is TGTGCCAGCAGTGGGACAGGGGGCAACTATGGCTACACCTTC.

This clone was observed a few times. The rearrangement uses TRBV16 and TRBJ2-2, with D tentatively TRBD1 (5 bases). V lost 3 bases and J 7 bases, leaving 24 bases between the germline ends. Per the germline V gene, CDR1 is KGHSY and CDR2 is FQNENV. This CDR3 contains 18 residues. The CDR3 is CASSHRKGEAPAGGELFF. For the CDR3, the DNA is TGTGCCAGCAGCCATAGGAAAGGGGAAGCTCCGGCAGGCGGGGAGCTGTTTTTT.

The rearrangement joins TRBV5-1 to TRBJ2-3; TRBD2 aligns across 7 bases. CDR1 is SGHRS, CDR2 YFSETQ, per germline. V was clipped by 0 bases and J by 6 bases; unmatched bases: 7. The CDR3 sequence is 15 residues long. CDR3 sequence reads: CASSLDLAVLDTQYF. CDR3 sequence (DNA): TGCGCCAGCAGCTTGGATCTAGCGGTCTTGGATACGCAGTATTTT.

The gene calls are TRBV3-1 (or the pseudogene TRBV3-2) and TRBJ2-1; tentatively, D is TRBD2 (7 bases). The CDR3 runs to 18 residues. Germline CDR1 and CDR2: LGHDT and YNNKEL (reference sequence). Trimming cost V 0 bases and J 6 bases, with 21 bases left between them. The CDR3, as DNA: TGTGCCAGCAGCCAAGATCTCCAGGGGAGGGGTGTGGGCAATGAGCAGTTCTTC. This sequence encodes CASSQDLQGRGVGNEQFF.

The V and J genes are TRBV7-6 and TRBJ2-2; D gene unclear. V was shortened by 1 base and J by 4 bases, with 7 bases between the two germline ends. CDR1 and CDR2 (germline): SGHVS, FNYEAQ. This CDR3 spans 14 amino acids. Here the CDR3 reads CASSLGGGTGELFF. Written as DNA, the CDR3 is TGTGCCAGCAGCTTAGGCGGCGGCACCGGGGAGCTGTTTTTT.

V and J are TRBV7-6 and TRBJ2-2, with a possible D match to TRBD1 (6 bases). V was pared by 2 bases and J by 5 bases, with 21 bases between. The CDR3 extends over 18 amino acids. The germline gives CDR1 SGHVS, CDR2 FNYEAQ. CDR3: CASSLYLPGQTLTGELFF. CDR3 in DNA: TGTGCCAGCAGCTTATACCTCCCTGGACAGACGTTAACCGGGGAGCTGTTTTTT.